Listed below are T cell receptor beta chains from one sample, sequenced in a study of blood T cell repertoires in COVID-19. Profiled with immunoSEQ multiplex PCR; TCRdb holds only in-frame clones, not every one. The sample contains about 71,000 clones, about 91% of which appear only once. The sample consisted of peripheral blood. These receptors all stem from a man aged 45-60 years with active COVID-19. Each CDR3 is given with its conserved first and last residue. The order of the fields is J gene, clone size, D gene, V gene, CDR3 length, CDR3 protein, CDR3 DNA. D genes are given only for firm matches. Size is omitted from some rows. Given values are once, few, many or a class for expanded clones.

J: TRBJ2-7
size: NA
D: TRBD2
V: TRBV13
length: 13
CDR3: CASSLGGTYEQYF
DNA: TGTGCCAGCAGCTTGGGGGGGACCTACGAGCAGTACTTC

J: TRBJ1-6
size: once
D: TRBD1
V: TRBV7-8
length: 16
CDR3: CASSLTGLTDNSPLHF
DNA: TGTGCCAGCAGTTTGACAGGGCTAACAGATAATTCACCCCTCCACTTT

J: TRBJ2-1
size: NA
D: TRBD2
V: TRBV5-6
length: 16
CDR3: CASSPAWGGEMNEQFF
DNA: TGTGCCAGCAGCCCCGCATGGGGGGGGGAAATGAATGAGCAGTTCTTC

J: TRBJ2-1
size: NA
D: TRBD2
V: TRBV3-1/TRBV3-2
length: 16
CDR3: CASRRGLAGVYNEQFF
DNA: TGTGCCAGCAGGAGGGGACTAGCGGGGGTGTACAATGAGCAGTTCTTC

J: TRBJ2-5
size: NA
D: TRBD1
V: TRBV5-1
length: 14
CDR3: CASSTGQGGETQYF
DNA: TGCGCCAGCAGCACCGGACAGGGCGGGGAGACCCAGTACTTC

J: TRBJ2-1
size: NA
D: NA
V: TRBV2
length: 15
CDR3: CASSEYPRGVNEQFF
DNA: TGTGCCAGCAGTGAATACCCCAGAGGAGTCAATGAGCAGTTCTTC

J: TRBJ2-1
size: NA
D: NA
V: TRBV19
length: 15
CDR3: CASSISMSSYNEQFF
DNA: TGTGCCAGTAGTATAAGTATGAGCTCCTACAATGAGCAGTTCTTC

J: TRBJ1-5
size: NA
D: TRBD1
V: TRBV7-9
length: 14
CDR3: CASSLTGGNQPQHF
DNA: TGTGCCAGCAGCTTGACAGGGGGCAATCAGCCCCAGCATTTT

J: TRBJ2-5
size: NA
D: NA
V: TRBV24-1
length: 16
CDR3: CATSDLPGLAPSTQYF
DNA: TGTGCCACCAGTGATTTGCCCGGACTGGCCCCTTCGACCCAGTACTTC

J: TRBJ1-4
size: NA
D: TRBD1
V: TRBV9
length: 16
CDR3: CASSVTPQGMREKLFF
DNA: TGTGCCAGCAGCGTAACTCCACAGGGGATGAGGGAAAAACTGTTTTTT

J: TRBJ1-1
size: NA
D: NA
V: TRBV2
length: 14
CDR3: CASRARTVGTEAFF
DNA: TGTGCCAGCAGGGCAAGGACAGTAGGCACTGAAGCTTTCTTT

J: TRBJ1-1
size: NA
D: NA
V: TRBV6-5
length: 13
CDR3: CASSPTGNTEAFF
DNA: TGTGCCAGCAGTCCAACAGGGAACACTGAAGCTTTCTTT

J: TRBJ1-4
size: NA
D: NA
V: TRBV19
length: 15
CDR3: CASSIGTAGDEKLFF
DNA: TGTGCCAGTAGTATAGGAACGGCGGGAGACGAAAAACTGTTTTTT

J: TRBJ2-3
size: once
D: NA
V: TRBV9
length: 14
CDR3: CASSVERGTDTQYF
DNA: TGTGCCAGCAGCGTAGAGCGGGGCACAGATACGCAGTATTTT

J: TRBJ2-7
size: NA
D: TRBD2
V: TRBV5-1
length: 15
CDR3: CASSFGLAGEYEQYF
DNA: TGCGCCAGCAGCTTCGGACTAGCGGGGGAATACGAGCAGTACTTC

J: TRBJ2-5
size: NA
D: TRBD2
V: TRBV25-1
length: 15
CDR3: CASSEGRGGRETQYF
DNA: TGTGCCAGCAGTGAGGGTCGGGGGGGCCGGGAGACCCAGTACTTC

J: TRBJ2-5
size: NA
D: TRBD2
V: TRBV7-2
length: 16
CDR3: CASSLSLAGGLETQYF
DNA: TGTGCCAGCAGCTTAAGCCTAGCGGGGGGGCTTGAGACCCAGTACTTC

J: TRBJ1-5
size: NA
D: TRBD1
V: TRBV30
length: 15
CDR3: CAWSRGSGAGQPQHF
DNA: TGTGCCTGGAGCAGGGGGTCGGGGGCAGGGCAGCCCCAGCATTTT

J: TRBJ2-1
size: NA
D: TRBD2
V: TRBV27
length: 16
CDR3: CASSPRSSGGLNEQFF
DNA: TGTGCCAGCAGTCCAAGATCCAGCGGGGGGCTCAATGAGCAGTTCTTC

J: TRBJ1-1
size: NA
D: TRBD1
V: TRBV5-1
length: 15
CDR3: CASSFGTGVNTEAFF
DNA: TGCGCCAGCAGCTTCGGGACAGGTGTGAACACTGAAGCTTTCTTT

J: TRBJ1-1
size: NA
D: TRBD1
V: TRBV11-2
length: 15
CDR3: CASSSYPTGYTEAFF
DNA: TGTGCCAGCAGCTCCTATCCGACAGGGTACACTGAAGCTTTCTTT

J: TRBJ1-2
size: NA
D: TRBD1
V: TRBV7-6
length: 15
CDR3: CASSFPPGGPYGYTF
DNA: TGTGCCAGCAGCTTTCCGCCAGGGGGCCCCTATGGCTACACCTTC

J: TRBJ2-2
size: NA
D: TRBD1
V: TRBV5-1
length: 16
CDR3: CASSQRQGRNLGELFF
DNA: TGCGCCAGCAGCCAACGACAGGGTCGGAATCTCGGGGAGCTGTTTTTT

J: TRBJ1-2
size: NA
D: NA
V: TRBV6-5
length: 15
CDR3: CASSSPDRANYGYTF
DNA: TGTGCCAGCAGTTCCCCGGACAGAGCTAACTATGGCTACACCTTC

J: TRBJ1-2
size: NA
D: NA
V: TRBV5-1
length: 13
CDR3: CASSFQRNYGYTF
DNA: TGCGCCAGCAGCTTCCAACGGAACTATGGCTACACCTTC

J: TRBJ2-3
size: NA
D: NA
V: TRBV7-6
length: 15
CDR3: CASSLAVSLADTQYF
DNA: TGTGCCAGCAGCTTAGCGGTTAGCCTAGCGGATACGCAGTATTTT

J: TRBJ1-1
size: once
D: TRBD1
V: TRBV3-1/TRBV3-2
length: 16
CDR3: CASSQDGTGKNTEAFF
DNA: TGTGCCAGCAGCCAAGACGGGACAGGGAAGAACACTGAAGCTTTCTTT

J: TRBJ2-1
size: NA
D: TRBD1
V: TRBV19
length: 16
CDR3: CASSIWTGSSYNEQFF
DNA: TGTGCCAGTAGTATCTGGACAGGAAGCTCCTACAATGAGCAGTTCTTC

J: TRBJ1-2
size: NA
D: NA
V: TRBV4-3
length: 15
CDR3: CASSQEKGGTSGYTF
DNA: TGCGCCAGCAGCCAAGAGAAGGGAGGGACTAGCGGCTACACCTTC

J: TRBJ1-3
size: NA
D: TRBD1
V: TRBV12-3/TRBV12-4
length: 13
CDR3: CASSLTGGNTIYF
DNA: TGTGCCAGCAGCTTGACAGGGGGAAACACCATATATTTT

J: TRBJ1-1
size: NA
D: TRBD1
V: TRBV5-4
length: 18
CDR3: CASSLGGRGQVSSTEAFF
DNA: TGTGCCAGCAGCTTGGGGGGGCGGGGACAGGTATCGAGCACTGAAGCTTTCTTT

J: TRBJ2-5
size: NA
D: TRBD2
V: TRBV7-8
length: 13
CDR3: CASSAGTIETQYF
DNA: TGTGCCAGCAGCGCCGGGACTATAGAGACCCAGTACTTC

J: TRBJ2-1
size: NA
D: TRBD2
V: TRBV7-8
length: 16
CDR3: CASSFASGGLYNEQFF
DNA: TGTGCCAGCAGCTTTGCTAGCGGGGGGCTGTACAATGAGCAGTTCTTC

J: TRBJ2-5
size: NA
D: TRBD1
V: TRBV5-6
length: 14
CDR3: CASSSAGGSETQYF
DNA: TGTGCCAGCAGCTCAGCAGGGGGCTCGGAGACCCAGTACTTC

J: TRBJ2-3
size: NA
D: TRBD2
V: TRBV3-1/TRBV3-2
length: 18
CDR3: CASSQLGTSGGFTDTQYF
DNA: TGTGCCAGCAGCCAACTAGGGACTAGCGGGGGGTTCACAGATACGCAGTATTTT

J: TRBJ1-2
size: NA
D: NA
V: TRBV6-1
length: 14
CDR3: CASSELDSPNGYTF
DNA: TGTGCCAGCAGTGAACTTGACAGTCCTAATGGCTACACCTTC

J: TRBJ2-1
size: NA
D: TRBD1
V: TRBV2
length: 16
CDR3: CASSESPNRGYNEQFF
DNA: TGTGCCAGCAGTGAAAGCCCCAACAGGGGATACAATGAGCAGTTCTTC

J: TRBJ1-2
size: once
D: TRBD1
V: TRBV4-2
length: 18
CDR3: CASSGGTGGSLTNYGYTF
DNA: TGTGCCAGCAGCGGAGGGACAGGGGGATCCCTTACTAACTATGGCTACACCTTC